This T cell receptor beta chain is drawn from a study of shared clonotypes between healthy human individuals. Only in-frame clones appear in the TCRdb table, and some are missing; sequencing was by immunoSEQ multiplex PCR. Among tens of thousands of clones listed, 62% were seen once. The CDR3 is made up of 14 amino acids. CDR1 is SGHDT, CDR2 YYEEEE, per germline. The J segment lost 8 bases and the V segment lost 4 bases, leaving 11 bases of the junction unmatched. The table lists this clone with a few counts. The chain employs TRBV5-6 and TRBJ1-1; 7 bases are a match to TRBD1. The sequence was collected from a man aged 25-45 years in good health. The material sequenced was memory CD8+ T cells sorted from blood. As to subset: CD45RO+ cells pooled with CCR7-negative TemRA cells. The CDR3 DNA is TGTGCCAGCAGCCCCCAGATACAGGGGAGCGAAGCTTTCTTT. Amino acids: CASSPQIQGSEAFF.